This TCR beta chain was captured in a study of CD8+ T cells in alopecia areata. Stated treatment: oral pan-JAK inhibitor, 5-10 mg twice daily. Peripheral blood samples and lesional scalp punch biopsies were obtained from alopecia areata patients. Cell sorting on a FACSAria was used to separate CD4+ and CD8+ T cells from the PBMCs. General observations from the study: Links between baseline CD8+ expansion and response need larger treated cohorts. Relative to normal scalp, lesional scalp, especially alopecia totalis/universalis, showed higher clonality.

Extraction and reverse transcription of RNA yielded cDNA as the sequencing template. Here immunoSEQ multiplex PCR was the method, and the copy in TCRdb shows in-frame clones only, minus some. The repertoire holds under 150,000 clones, with roughly 50% as singletons. A remark on this clone: The antigen is not known.

This receptor was identified in a human donor with alopecia areata. This specimen consisted of CD4+ T cells sorted from blood, obtained at week 24, from a patient treated with tofacitinib.

CDR3 sequence: CASSQVYGRGEANYGYTF. The CDR3 DNA follows: TGCGCCAGCAGCCAAGTTTATGGCAGGGGCGAAGCTAACTATGGCTACACCTTC. The gene calls are TRBV4-1 and TRBJ1-2; maybe TRBD1 (6 bases). The CDR3 runs 18 residues. The V gene lost 1 base and the J gene lost 0 bases, with 18 bases spanning the gap. Germline values: CDR1 MGHRA, CDR2 YSYEKL.